This T cell receptor (beta chain) stems from a study of T-cell memory formation after mild COVID-19. This CDR3 region has 15 residues. The germline V and J ends were trimmed by 0 bases and 1 base, with 10 bases remaining between them. Germline loops: CDR1 SGHRS, CDR2 YFSETQ. TCRdb reanalysed the 5' RACE reads using MiXCR and keeps one entry per CDR3 protein. This table has hundreds of thousands of distinct CDR3 sequences, around 28% appearing once. The sample holds a few counts of this clonotype. This chain links TRBV5-1 with TRBJ2-5, with D perhaps matching TRBD2 (5 bases). Sequencing used PBMCs or a T cell subset sorted from them (not recorded which). The receptor was isolated from an adult woman who had mild COVID-19 (a few samples of this study predate the infection). Cell type and time point are not known. DNA for the CDR3: TGCGCCAGCAGCTTGGATGTGGGGAGCCAAGAGACCCAGTACTTC. Residues: CASSLDVGSQETQYF.